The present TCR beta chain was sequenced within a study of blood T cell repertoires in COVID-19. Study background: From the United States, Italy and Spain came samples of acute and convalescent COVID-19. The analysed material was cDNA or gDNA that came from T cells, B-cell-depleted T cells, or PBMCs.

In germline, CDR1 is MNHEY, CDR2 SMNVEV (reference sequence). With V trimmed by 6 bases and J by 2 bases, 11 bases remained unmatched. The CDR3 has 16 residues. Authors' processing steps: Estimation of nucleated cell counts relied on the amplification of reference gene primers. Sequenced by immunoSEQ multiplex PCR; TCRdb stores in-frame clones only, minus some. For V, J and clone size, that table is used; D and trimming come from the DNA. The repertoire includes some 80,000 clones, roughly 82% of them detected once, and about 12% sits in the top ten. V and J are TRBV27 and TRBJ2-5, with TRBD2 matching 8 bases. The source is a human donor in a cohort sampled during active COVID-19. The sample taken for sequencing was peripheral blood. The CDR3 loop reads CASSIGVAGSQETQYF. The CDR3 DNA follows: TGTGCCAGCAGCATCGGGGTAGCGGGGTCACAAGAGACCCAGTACTTC.